Relative to its sample, the clone carrying this T cell receptor (beta chain) is medium-sized. Its target is not known. It was with unique molecular identifiers that the TCRbeta library was prepared. TCRdb called the PCR reads again in MiXCR, with one record for every CDR3 protein. The sample comprises fewer than 85,000 distinct CDR3 sequences, around an eighth of which are singletons, and 27% rests with the top ten. The data belong to a study of T-cell reconstitution after alpha-beta-depleted transplantation in children. The study, taken as a whole, reports: Recipient T cells and thymic progenitors that survived gave rise to the high TCRbeta diversity observed at day 60 in some patients. After one year, T-cell counts and TCRbeta diversity mostly came from new T cells.

Germline-derived CDR1 and CDR2 are SQVTM and ANQGSEA. V was cut by 4 bases and J by 3 bases, with 11 bases left in between. The CDR3 length is 13 residues. The receptor comes from a male patient between 2 and 9 years old who had a stem cell transplant for acute lymphoblastic leukemia, so the T cells may come from the graft donor. This sequence joins TRBV29-1 and TRBJ2-3; a weak D match, TRBD2 (6 bases). The sample here was PBMCs, mostly from graft donor cells, taken 180 days after TCRalphabeta/CD19-depleted stem cell transplant. CDR3 sequence reads: CSVVRLGTDTQYF. The CDR3 DNA is TGCAGCGTTGTCCGACTAGGGACAGATACGCAGTATTTT.